This T cell receptor beta chain was captured in a study of T-cell reconstitution after alpha-beta-depleted transplantation in children. For TCRbeta, the library was prepared with unique molecular identifiers. TCRdb recomputed calls from the PCR reads with MiXCR, one row per CDR3 protein. The sample holds some 590,000 distinct CDR3 sequences, roughly 10% seen once. The source of this sequence is a human donor who donated a stem cell graft to a child with acute myeloid leukemia. The sample in question was PBMCs from the stem cell graft donor, obtained from the stem cell graft.

The CDR3 region has the DNA TGCGCCAGCAGCTTGCTGGGGACTAGCGAAGAGACCCAGTACTTC. It specifies CASSLLGTSEETQYF. The rearrangement joins TRBV5-1 to TRBJ2-5; 10 bases match TRBD2. Germline assignment: CDR1 SGHRS and CDR2 YFSETQ. This CDR3 is 15 amino acids long. V gave up 1 base and J gave up 3 bases; unmatched junction bases: 3.